Given below is one T cell receptor (beta chain) in context. The antigen is not known. Treatment described: oral pan-JAK inhibitor, 5-10 mg twice daily. Alopecia areata patients provided lesional scalp punch biopsies and peripheral blood. The ends lost 0 bases at V and 6 bases at J; junction bases unmatched: 3. The CDR3 consists of 14 residues. Germline CDR1 and CDR2: SGHTA and FQGNSA. RNA extraction and reverse transcription yielded cDNA as sequencing template. The method was immunoSEQ multiplex PCR; TCRdb's version includes in-frame clones alone and lacks a portion of them. The sample contains under 150,000 clones, roughly 55% of which appear only once. The data belong to a study of CD8+ T cells in alopecia areata. Whole-study results and caveats: Normal scalp showed lower clonality than lesional scalp, especially alopecia totalis/universalis.

This material consisted of CD4+ T cells sorted from blood, taken at week 4, from a patient treated with tofacitinib. V is TRBV7-2 and J is TRBJ2-3, with 7 bases aligning to TRBD2. The receptor was isolated from a human donor with alopecia areata. The DNA of the CDR3 is TGTGCCAGCAGCTTAGCCAGCGGGGTCGATACGCAGTATTTT. Translating it yields CASSLASGVDTQYF. Supplemented by reference TRBV7-2 and TRBJ2-3, the full variable domain reads GAGVSQSPSNKVTEKGKDVELRCDPISGHTALYWYRQSLGQGLEFLIYFQGNSAPDKSGLPSDRFSAERTGGSVSTLTIQRTQQEDSAVYLCASSLASGVDTQYFGPGTRLTVL.